This entry lists 30 T cell receptor beta chains sequenced from one sample in a study of T cell responses to AZD1222 COVID-19 vaccine. Repertoires were generated with immunoSEQ multiplex PCR, while TCRdb's copy carries only in-frame clones and drops some. There are about 180,000 clones in the sample; roughly 91% occur only once, and 1.9% lies in the top ten. The starting material was peripheral blood, obtained 28 days after the second AZD1222 dose. These receptors were collected from an adult who received the AZD1222 COVID-19 vaccine.

This clone is a singleton in its sample. The chain couples TRBV12-3 or TRBV12-4 to TRBJ1-2; no clear D gene. Trimming left V 3 bases short and J 4 bases short, with 6 bases between. This CDR3 comprises 12 residues. Here the CDR3 DNA reads TGTGCCAGCAGTTTTTCCTCCTATGGCTACACCTTC. Its translation is CASSFSSYGYTF.

The chain has TRBV30 and TRBJ1-5; D remains unclear. Trimming cost V 0 bases and J 10 bases, with 13 bases left between them. The CDR3 has 13 residues. CDR1 is GTSNPN and CDR2 is SVGIG in the germline V gene (reference sequence). CDR3 nucleotide sequence: TGTGCCTGGAGTGTATTAGACCGAACTCCCCAGCATTTT. It specifies CAWSVLDRTPQHF.

The CDR3 sequence: CAWTGGGNTIYF. CDR3 sequence (DNA): TGTGCCTGGACAGGGGGCGGAAACACCATATATTTT. V gene TRBV30 combines with J gene TRBJ1-3; TRBD1 aligns across 8 bases. Per the germline V gene, CDR1 is GTSNPN and CDR2 is SVGIG (reference sequence). Trimming took 4 bases from V and 4 from J; bases not matched to a gene: 0. The CDR3 length is 12 residues.

The V call is TRBV3-1 (or the pseudogene TRBV3-2), the J call TRBJ1-1; no definite D call. This CDR3 comprises 14 residues. V was trimmed by 0 bases and J by 1 base, leaving 6 bases between them. Germline V gene data show CDR1 as LGHDT and CDR2 as YNNKEL (reference sequence). CDR3 nucleotide sequence: TGTGCCAGCAGCCAAGACGCGGGGAACACTGAAGCTTTCTTT. Its translation: CASSQDAGNTEAFF.

The chain recombines TRBV9 with TRBJ2-5; a possible D gene is TRBD1 (6 bases). Looked up from germline, CDR1 is SGDLS and CDR2 is YYNGEE. Trimming stripped 0 bases from V and 1 base from J, with 13 bases between. The CDR3 spans 16 residues. CDR3 DNA sequence: TGTGCCAGCAGCGTAGGAATTGGGGGCACCCAAGAGACCCAGTACTTC. Encoded protein: CASSVGIGGTQETQYF.

The V gene is TRBV10-3, the J gene TRBJ2-1, with 11 positions matching TRBD2. This CDR3 is 18 amino acids long. Germline assignment: CDR1 ENHRY and CDR2 SYGVKD. V lost 7 bases to trimming and J lost 1 base; unmatched junction nucleotides: 12. Here the CDR3 DNA reads TGTGCCATCATCTCGACTAGCGGGATGTCACTTTCCTACAATGAGCAGTTCTTC. Translated: CAIISTSGMSLSYNEQFF.

The genes are TRBV24-1 and TRBJ1-5; possibly TRBD1 for D (6 bases). The CDR3 loop spans 14 amino acids. Trimming left V 6 bases short and J 0 bases short, with 8 bases between. CDR1 KGHDR and CDR2 SFDVKD come from the germline V gene. This chain's CDR3 is CATSTGNSNQPQHF. In DNA, the CDR3 is TGTGCCACCAGTACAGGGAATAGCAATCAGCCCCAGCATTTT.

The rearrangement joins TRBV7-3 to TRBJ1-2, with TRBD1 matching 9 bases. V shed 1 base, J shed 3 bases, and the junction held 15 bases outside the gene matches. This CDR3 is built from 19 residues. The germline V gene has CDR1 SGHTA and CDR2 FQGTGA. The CDR3 nucleotides read TGTGCCAGCAGCTTAAACGGTCCAGGGACAGGGATCGGATACTATGGCTACACCTTC. The encoded protein is CASSLNGPGTGIGYYGYTF.

The chain joins TRBV5-1 to TRBJ2-2; 12 nucleotides align to TRBD2. V shed 0 bases, J shed 3 bases, and the junction held 0 bases outside the gene matches. CDR1 is SGHRS and CDR2 is YFSETQ in the germline V gene. The CDR3 consists of 16 residues. The CDR3 region is CASSLASGRDTGELFF. CDR3 nucleotides: TGCGCCAGCAGCTTGGCTAGCGGGAGGGACACCGGGGAGCTGTTTTTT.

This clone was seen only once. This chain links TRBV5-3 with TRBJ2-3, with D uncertain. TRBV5-3 is assigned to the ORF class and has an uncertain function. Trimming removed 1 base at V and 0 bases at J, with 9 bases between. The CDR3 is 15 residues long. The chain's CDR3 is CARSLKTTSTDTQYF. In DNA form, the CDR3 reads TGTGCCAGAAGCTTGAAAACAACTAGCACAGATACGCAGTATTTT.

The chain links TRBV7-3 to TRBJ2-2; the D gene is possibly TRBD1 (5 bases). Germline V lookup: CDR1 SGHTA, CDR2 FQGTGA. CDR3 length: 14 amino acids. Trimming left V 4 bases short and J 1 base short, with 7 bases between. The CDR3 is CASSSTENTGELFF. The DNA of the CDR3 is TGTGCCAGCAGCTCGACAGAGAACACCGGGGAGCTGTTTTTT.

The chain links TRBV19 to TRBJ2-3, with 7 bases lining up with TRBD2. Germline CDR1 reads LNHDA; CDR2 reads SQIVND (reference sequence). The CDR3 runs to 14 residues. The ends lost 9 bases at V and 2 bases at J; junction bases unmatched: 8. The CDR3 nucleotides read TGTGCCAGCCGCGGCGGGGGTCTCACAGATACGCAGTATTTT. It is translated as CASRGGGLTDTQYF.

This clone was detected once. The chain is built from TRBV11-3 and TRBJ2-1; possible D gene TRBD1, 6 bases. The CDR3 has 14 residues. V was pared by 5 bases and J by 6 bases, with 14 bases between. CDR1 and CDR2 (germline): SGHNT, YENEEA. CDR3 protein: CASSAGQPPNEQFF. CDR3 nucleotide sequence: TGTGCCAGCAGCGCTGGACAGCCCCCCAATGAGCAGTTCTTC.

The chain recombines TRBV10-3 with TRBJ2-5; D possibly corresponds to TRBD2 (6 bases). Germline assignment: CDR1 ENHRY and CDR2 SYGVKD. V lost 8 bases and J 3 bases, leaving 16 bases between the germline ends. The CDR3 length is 14 residues. In nucleotides, the CDR3 is TGTGCCATCTCAACCCCGACTAGGGAAGAGACCCAGTACTTC. Its translation is CAISTPTREETQYF.

J is TRBJ2-5 and V is TRBV5-1; perhaps TRBD2 as D (5 bases). V gave up 1 base and J gave up 2 bases, with 12 bases separating them. The CDR3 is 15 residues long. The V gene's germline CDR1 is SGHRS and CDR2 YFSETQ. As DNA, the CDR3 is TGCGCCAGCAGCTTGAACCCGGGAATGCAAGAGACCCAGTACTTC. It is translated as CASSLNPGMQETQYF.

The chain joins TRBV6-2 or TRBV6-3 to TRBJ2-3; the D is unclear. The germline V gene encodes CDR1 MNHEY and CDR2 SVGEGT. The CDR3 contains 14 residues. Deletions cut 4 bases from V and 4 bases from J, with 12 bases between. CDR3: CASSFAYFADTQYF. In nucleotides, the CDR3 is TGTGCCAGCAGTTTTGCATATTTCGCAGATACGCAGTATTTT.

The chain links TRBV6-5 to TRBJ1-2; D ambiguous. Germline-derived CDR1 and CDR2 are MNHEY and SVGAGI. Trimming pared 6 bases from V and 7 bases from J, leaving 15 bases between. The length of the CDR3 is 13 residues. The chain's CDR3 is CASSPVDGGGYTF. The CDR3 nucleotides are TGTGCCAGCAGCCCGGTTGATGGAGGTGGCTACACCTTC.

J is TRBJ1-2 and V is TRBV30; no reliable D call. V gave up 2 bases and J gave up 8 bases, with 12 bases separating them. Per the germline V gene, CDR1 is GTSNPN and CDR2 is SVGIG (reference sequence). The CDR3 spans 12 residues. The CDR3 DNA sequence: TGTGCCTGGAGTCGTCTAACCGAGGGCTACACCTTC. Its translation is CAWSRLTEGYTF.

For the CDR3, the DNA is TGTGCCAGCAGCCTCCCCGGGAGTCAGCCCCAGCATTTT. Its translation is CASSLPGSQPQHF. The chain uses TRBV28 and TRBJ1-5; D is unclear. V was trimmed by 6 bases and J by 6 bases, leaving 12 bases between them. The germline V gene encodes CDR1 MDHEN and CDR2 SYDVKM. The CDR3 totals 13 residues.

The rearrangement links TRBV11-2 to TRBJ2-1, with a possible D match to TRBD1 (8 bases). The CDR3 totals 16 residues. Trimming took 5 bases from V and 4 from J, leaving 18 bases between them. Looked up from germline, CDR1 is SGHAT and CDR2 is FQNNGV. CDR3 in amino acids: CASSRLTGGAYNEQFF. The CDR3 DNA reads as TGTGCCAGCAGCCGATTAACAGGGGGGGCGTACAATGAGCAGTTCTTC.

J is TRBJ2-1 and V is TRBV4-1, with TRBD1 identical over 7 bases. V was clipped by 3 bases and J by 0 bases; unmatched bases: 14. The CDR3 is made up of 19 amino acids. The germline V gene has CDR1 MGHRA and CDR2 YSYEKL. CDR3 DNA sequence: TGCGCCAGCAGCCACGGGACAGTCCGCAACCCTAGCTCCTACAATGAGCAGTTCTTC. Translated, it gives CASSHGTVRNPSSYNEQFF.

This clone was observed a handful of times. The chain uses TRBV12-3 or TRBV12-4 and TRBJ1-2, with 7 bases lining up with TRBD1. The ends lost 6 bases at V and 4 bases at J; junction bases unmatched: 5. This CDR3 has 13 residues. The DNA for the CDR3 is TGTGCCAGCAGCACACAGGGGCCCTATGGCTACACCTTC. Amino acids: CASSTQGPYGYTF.

The V call is TRBV7-2, the J call TRBJ1-1; D is uncertain. The CDR3 runs 14 residues. CDR1 and CDR2 from the germline V gene are SGHTA and FQGNSA. V lost 4 bases and J lost 5, with 14 bases in between. DNA of the CDR3: TGTGCCAGCAGCTCGTTCGGGCTGGGAACTGAAGCTTTCTTT. It is translated as CASSSFGLGTEAFF.

The rearrangement uses TRBV5-1 and TRBJ1-3; 7 bases align to TRBD1. V lost 0 bases and J lost 7; bases outside the gene matches: 7. The CDR3 has 15 residues. Per the germline V gene, CDR1 is SGHRS and CDR2 is YFSETQ. The CDR3 DNA sequence: TGCGCCAGCAGCTTGGACGGTCAGGGGGGGAACACCATATATTTT. Its protein is CASSLDGQGGNTIYF.

V usage is TRBV18 and J usage is TRBJ2-3, with no clear D. There are 15 residues in the CDR3. With 1 base removed from V and 0 bases from J, the gap between germline ends came to 8 bases. Germline CDR1 KGHSH, CDR2 LQKENI. The CDR3 here is CASSPQISSTDTQYF. CDR3 nucleotides: TGTGCCAGCTCACCACAGATCAGCAGCACAGATACGCAGTATTTT.

The chain carries TRBV27 and TRBJ1-6; no clear D. Trimming cost V 0 bases and J 1 base, with 10 bases left between them. CDR1 and CDR2 (germline): MNHEY, SMNVEV (reference sequence). This CDR3 region has 17 residues. As DNA, the CDR3 is TGTGCCAGCAGTTTATCGGTCGGAGGGTCCTATAATTCACCCCTCCACTTT. Residues: CASSLSVGGSYNSPLHF.

This sequence joins TRBV12-3 or TRBV12-4 and TRBJ1-1; maybe TRBD1 (5 bases). V was clipped by 7 bases and J by 4 bases, with 10 bases between them. The length of the CDR3 is 12 residues. The DNA of the CDR3 is TGTGCCAGCACCACGACAGTCACTGAAGCTTTCTTT. Amino acids: CASTTTVTEAFF.

The chain recombines TRBV2 with TRBJ2-1; 11 nucleotides match TRBD2. The CDR3 totals 15 residues. The V gene's germline CDR1 is SNHLY and CDR2 FYNNEI. The V segment lost 4 bases and the J segment 8 bases; nucleotides outside the gene matches: 7. CDR3 DNA: TGTGCCAGCAGTGTTCCGGGACTAGCGGCTCATGAGCAGTTCTTC. Translating gives CASSVPGLAAHEQFF.

The rearrangement uses TRBV7-2 and TRBJ1-3, with D possibly TRBD1 on 6 matching bases. Trimming shortened V by 5 bases and J by 0 bases, and 17 bases separated the two germline ends. CDR1 SGHTA and CDR2 FQGNSA come from the germline V gene. The CDR3 is 17 amino acids. The CDR3 spells CASSPGRGATSGNTIYF. In DNA form, the CDR3 reads TGTGCCAGCAGCCCCGGCCGGGGGGCGACCTCTGGAAACACCATATATTTT.

As regards this clone: Within the sample, other DNA sequences also encode this same CDR3. The genes are TRBV5-1 and TRBJ2-5; 9 nucleotides match TRBD2. In germline, CDR1 is SGHRS, CDR2 YFSETQ. After removal of 0 bases from V and 2 bases from J, the junction contained 5 bases not matched to a gene. This CDR3 region has 16 residues. The CDR3 is CASSLASAGGQETQYF. DNA for the CDR3: TGCGCCAGCAGCTTGGCCTCGGCGGGGGGGCAAGAGACCCAGTACTTC.